A selection of T cell receptor beta chains follows, all from one sample in a study of OX40 agonist ivuxolimab in advanced cancers. Repertoires were generated with immunoSEQ multiplex PCR, while TCRdb's copy carries only in-frame clones and drops some. The table shows roughly 86,000 clones, with 80% to 95% occurring only once. The sample in question was CD4+ or CD8+ T cells sorted from blood, obtained in a trial of the OX40 agonist ivuxolimab. The receptors here all came from an adult with an advanced solid tumor such as melanoma, head and neck, liver or kidney cancer. CDR3s include the opening cysteine and the closing phenylalanine or tryptophan. A D gene is named only where the DNA matches it firmly. The size field is filled for only some rows; it gives once, few, many or a size class.

- TRBJ2-2 - TRBV5-5 TGTGCCAGCAGCTATTACCGGGGTCTCACCGGGGAGCTGTTTTTT CASSYYRGLTGELFF
- TRBJ2-5 - TRBV18 TGTGCCAGCTCCCCGCGGACCCCGACGCCAGAGACCCAGTACTTC CASSPRTPTPETQYF
- TRBJ2-7 TRBD1 TRBV13 TGTGCCAGCAGTGAGGACAGGGCCACCTACGAGCAGTACTTC CASSEDRATYEQYF
- TRBJ1-5 TRBD1 TRBV18 TGTGCCAGCTCACCACTGGGACAGGGCAGTCAGCCCCAGCATTTT CASSPLGQGSQPQHF
once TRBJ1-2 - TRBV5-4 TGTGCCAGCAGCTTGGCCGGGCAGCCTGACGGAGGTGGCTACACCTTC CASSLAGQPDGGGYTF
- TRBJ1-1 - TRBV6-5 TGTGCCAGCAGGGACAGTTTGGGGGCTTTCTTT CASRDSLGAFF
- TRBJ1-1 - TRBV5-6 TGTGCCAGCAGCCGGCGGATGGTTCGCACTGAAGCTTTCTTT CASSRRMVRTEAFF
- TRBJ2-7 - TRBV6-6 TGTGCCAGCAGGGGGGCCTCCTACGAGCAGTACTTC CASRGASYEQYF
- TRBJ2-2 - TRBV4-3 TGCGCCAGCAGCCAACTCATCGCGAACACCGGGGAGCTGTTTTTT CASSQLIANTGELFF
- TRBJ2-3 TRBD2 TRBV7-3 TGTGCCAGCAGCTCAGGACTAGCGGGAGTCAGCACAGATACGCAGTATTTT CASSSGLAGVSTDTQYF
once TRBJ2-7 - TRBV11-2 TGTGCCAGCAGCTTAGCCGAATACGAGCAGTACTTC CASSLAEYEQYF
- TRBJ1-1 - TRBV5-4 TGTGCCAGCAGCTTGGGACCTCTGAACACTGAAGCTTTCTTT CASSLGPLNTEAFF